This T cell receptor (beta chain) was captured in a study of blood T cell repertoires in COVID-19 (dated by TCRdb to 2018 to 2020). Turning to the overall study: Samples from collaborators originated in the United States, Italy and Spain and spanned both the acute and convalescent phases of COVID-19. The repertoires were released in a freely available public database intended as a resource for research on the immune response to SARS-CoV-2. The prospective study material was composed of cDNA or gDNA derived from T cells, B-cell-depleted T cells, or PBMCs. Where HLA class I and class II types were available, the types were taken from metadata supplied by the sample provider, not from assay-based typing. Samples were obtained from the ongoing ImmuneRACE study (first 160 participants) and from some 1,200 subjects provided by 6 global collaborators. Deeply sampled blood TCRbeta repertoires from subjects exposed to, actively infected with, or recovered from COVID-19 were included in the dataset. Sample metadata almost always included a de-identified subject ID, COVID-19 status, age in years and sex.

For this clone: What this receptor recognizes is not known. Base quality data are lacking; no much larger clone is found one base away.

TCRbeta CDR3 regions were amplified from genomic DNA using the immunoSEQ Assay, a bias-controlled multiplex PCR. The authors' analysis ran thus. The number of nucleated cells in each sample was estimated from the amplification of reference gene primers within the assay. Sequence reads were collapsed and filtered to measure the absolute abundance of every unique TCRbeta CDR3 rearrangement. For each sample, productive Simpson clonality was calculated as the square root of Simpson's diversity index across productive rearrangements. TCRdb's version of the immuneACCESS table is confined to in-frame rearrangements and falls short of the full clone set. An unresolved V gene accounts for under half of the shortfall where checked; the remainder is of unknown origin. For V, J and clone size, that table is used; D and trimming come from the DNA. In this sample the table shows roughly 250,000 clones, approximately 86% of which occur a single time. About 1.5% of the sample is held by the ten biggest clonotypes.

In the prospective study, participants were about 18 to 95 years old, resided in approximately 22 geographic areas of the United States, and were enrolled through a virtual design. In the prospective study, participants were assigned to cohorts based on the clinical history participants reported in a screening survey and a study questionnaire. For ImmuneRACE Cohort 3, a participant was defined as recovered based on two consecutive negative NP/OP PCR tests, clearance by a healthcare professional, or resolution of symptoms. Mobile phlebotomists in the prospective study collected whole blood, serum and a nasopharyngeal or oropharyngeal swab from every participant. Over an approximately 2-month period, participants in the prospective study had the option of providing additional blood draws and questionnaires. Prospective study blood samples were shipped either frozen or at room temperature before DNA extraction.

Results and caveats for the whole study, not just this receptor: Clinical and demographic metadata were provided uncurated, with the amount varying by source and participant.

Reading from cysteine to phenylalanine, the CDR3 counts 16 amino acids. This entry keeps only the CDR3 DNA: 48 bases, framed from base 1. The germline V gene gives CDR1 as MNHEY and CDR2 as SVGAGI. V and J are truncated by 4 bases and 6 bases respectively, leaving an intervening sequence of 21 bases. This receptor was identified in a woman in her forties or fifties who had recovered from COVID-19. The chain uses TRBV6-5 and TRBJ1-2, and perhaps TRBD1 as D gene, on 6 matching bases. The sample consisted of PBMCs or T cells enriched from blood (not recorded which). For the CDR3, the sequence is CASSSTRRGAQNGYTF. At the DNA level, the sequence is TGTGCCAGCAGTTCCACTCGCAGGGGCGCGCAGAATGGCTACACCTTC.